Below, one T cell receptor (beta chain) is given with its context. Its antigen is undetermined. The data are from a study of response to subunit inactivated influenza vaccine. Study-wide points: New T cells are recruited in small numbers by each seasonal influenza vaccination, according to the authors' suggestion.

TCRdb independently ran MiXCR on the RT-PCR reads; one entry per CDR3 protein. The data show some 600,000 distinct CDR3 sequences, 12% to 15% seen once. Sequenced here: PBMCs from blood, sampled roughly 2 weeks before vaccination. The TCR originated in a middle-aged man who received an inactivated influenza vaccine.

The CDR3 loop is CASSRPPQVGAETQYF. In DNA, the CDR3 is TGTGCCAGCAGCCGCCCTCCACAGGTGGGGGCAGAGACCCAGTACTTC. The chain couples TRBV3-1 to TRBJ2-5, with D perhaps TRBD1 (6 bases). V shed 4 bases and J shed 4 bases, with 19 bases lying between them. Germline CDR1 reads LGHDT; CDR2 reads YNNKEL (reference sequence). CDR3 length: 16 residues.